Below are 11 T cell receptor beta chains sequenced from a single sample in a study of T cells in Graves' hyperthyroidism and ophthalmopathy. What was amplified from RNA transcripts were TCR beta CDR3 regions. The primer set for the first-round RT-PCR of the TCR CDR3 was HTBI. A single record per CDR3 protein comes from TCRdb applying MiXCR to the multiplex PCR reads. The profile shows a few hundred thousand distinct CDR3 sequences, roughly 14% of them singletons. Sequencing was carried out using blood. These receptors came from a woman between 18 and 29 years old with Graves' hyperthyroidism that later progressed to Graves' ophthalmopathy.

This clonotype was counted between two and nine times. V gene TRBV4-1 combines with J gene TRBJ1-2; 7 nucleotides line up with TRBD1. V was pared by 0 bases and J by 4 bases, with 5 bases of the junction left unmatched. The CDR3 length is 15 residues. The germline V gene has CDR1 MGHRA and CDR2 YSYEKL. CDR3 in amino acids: CASSQDLGTAYGYTF. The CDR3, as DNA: TGCGCCAGCAGCCAAGATCTGGGGACAGCCTATGGCTACACCTTC.

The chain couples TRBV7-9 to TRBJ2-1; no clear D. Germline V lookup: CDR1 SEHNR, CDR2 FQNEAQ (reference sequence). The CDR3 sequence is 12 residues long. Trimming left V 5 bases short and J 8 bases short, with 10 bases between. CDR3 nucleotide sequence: TGTGCCAGCAGCAAAAGGATTTATGAGCAGTTCTTC. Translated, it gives CASSKRIYEQFF.

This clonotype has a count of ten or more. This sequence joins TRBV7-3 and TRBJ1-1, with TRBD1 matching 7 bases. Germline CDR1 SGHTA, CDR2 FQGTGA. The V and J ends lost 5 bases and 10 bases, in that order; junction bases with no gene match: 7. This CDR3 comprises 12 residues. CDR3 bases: TGTGCCAGCAGCAACGACAGGGTCACAGCTTTCTTT. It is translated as CASSNDRVTAFF.

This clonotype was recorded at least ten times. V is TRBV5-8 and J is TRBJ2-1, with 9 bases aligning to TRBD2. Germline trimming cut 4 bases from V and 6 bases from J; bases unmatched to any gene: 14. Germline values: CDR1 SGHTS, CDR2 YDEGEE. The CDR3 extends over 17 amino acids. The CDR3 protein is CASSPVPLAGVSNEQFF. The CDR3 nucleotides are TGTGCCAGCAGCCCGGTCCCCTTAGCGGGAGTCTCCAATGAGCAGTTCTTC.

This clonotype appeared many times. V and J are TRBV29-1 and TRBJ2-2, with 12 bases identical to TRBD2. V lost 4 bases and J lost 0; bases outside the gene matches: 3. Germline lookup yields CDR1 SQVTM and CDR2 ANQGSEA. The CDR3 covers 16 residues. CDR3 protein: CSVGLAGVANTGELFF. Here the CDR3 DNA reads TGCAGCGTTGGACTAGCGGGAGTCGCGAACACCGGGGAGCTGTTTTTT.

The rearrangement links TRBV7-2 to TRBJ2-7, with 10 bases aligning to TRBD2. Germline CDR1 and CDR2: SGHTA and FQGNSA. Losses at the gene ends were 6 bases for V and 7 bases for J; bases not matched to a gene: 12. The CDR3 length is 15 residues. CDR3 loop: CASSRASGRAGEQYF. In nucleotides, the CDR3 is TGTGCCAGCAGTCGGGCCAGCGGGAGGGCGGGTGAGCAGTACTTC.

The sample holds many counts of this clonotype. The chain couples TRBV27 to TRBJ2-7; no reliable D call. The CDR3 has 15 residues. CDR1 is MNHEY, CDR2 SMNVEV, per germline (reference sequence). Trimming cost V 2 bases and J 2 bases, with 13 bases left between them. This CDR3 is CASSLRAAPTYEQYF. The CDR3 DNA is TGTGCCAGCAGTTTACGGGCAGCGCCCACCTACGAGCAGTACTTC.

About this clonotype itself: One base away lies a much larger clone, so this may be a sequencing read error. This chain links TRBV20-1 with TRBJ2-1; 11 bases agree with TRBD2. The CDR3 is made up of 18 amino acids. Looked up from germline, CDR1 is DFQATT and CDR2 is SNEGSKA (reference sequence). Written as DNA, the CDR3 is TGCAGTGCTAGAGATCTAGCGGGAGGCCGCAGCTCCTACAATGAGCGGTTCTTC. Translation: CSARDLAGGRSSYNERFF.

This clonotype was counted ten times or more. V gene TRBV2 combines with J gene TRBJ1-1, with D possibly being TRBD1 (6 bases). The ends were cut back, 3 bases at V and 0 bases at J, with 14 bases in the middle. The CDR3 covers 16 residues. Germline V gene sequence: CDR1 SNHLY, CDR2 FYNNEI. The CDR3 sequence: CASSDLGGALNTEAFF. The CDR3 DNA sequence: TGTGCCAGCAGTGATCTTGGGGGGGCCCTGAACACTGAAGCTTTCTTT. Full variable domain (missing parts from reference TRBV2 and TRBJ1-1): EPEVTQTPSHQVTQMGQEVILRCVPISNHLYFYWYRQILGQKVEFLVSFYNNEISEKSEIFDDQFSVERPDGSNFTLKIRSTKLEDSAMYFCASSDLGGALNTEAFFGQGTRLTVV.

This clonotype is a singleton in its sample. CDR3 protein: CASSRTSGSRYEQYF. The CDR3 region has the DNA TGTGCCAGCAGCCGGACTAGCGGGAGTCGGTACGAGCAGTACTTC. The chain has TRBV12-3 or TRBV12-4 and TRBJ2-7, with TRBD2 identical over 13 bases. The junction had 6 bases not matched to a gene; V was cut back by 6 bases and J by 4 bases. The CDR3 runs 15 residues.

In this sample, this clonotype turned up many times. In DNA, the CDR3 is TGTGCCTGGAGTGCCACGGACAGGGGCGAGGTCTACACCTTC. Translated: CAWSATDRGEVYTF. The chain has TRBV30 and TRBJ1-2; 9 bases map to TRBD1. CDR3 size: 14 residues. The germline CDR1 and CDR2 sequences are GTSNPN and SVGIG (reference sequence). Losses at the gene ends were 1 base for V and 10 bases for J; bases not matched to a gene: 10. Using reference TRBV30 and TRBJ1-2 for the parts outside the CDR3, the full variable domain is SQTIHQWPATLVQPVGSPLSLECTVEGTSNPNLYWYRQAAGRGLQLLFYSVGIGQISSEVPQNLSASRPQDRQFILSSKKLLLSDSGFYLCAWSATDRGEVYTFGSGTRLTVV.